This entry concerns a single T cell receptor (beta chain). The data stem from a study of identifying expanded T cells in peripheral blood. Profiled with immunoSEQ multiplex PCR; TCRdb holds only in-frame clones, not every one. The top ten hold 15% to 20% of the sample, which has 75,000 to 90,000 clones, about 83% seen once. CDR1 and CDR2 (germline): SQVTM, ANQGSEA. V lost 4 bases and J lost 5, with 12 bases in between. The CDR3 extends over 12 amino acids. During the collection period, no donor immune events like infections were recorded. This chain links TRBV29-1 with TRBJ2-7, with unresolved D. The TCR comes from a person aged 18 to 69 in good health. Sequencing was performed on blood. CDR3 sequence (DNA): TGCAGCGTTGCGCCCTCGACAAACGAGCAGTACTTC. Translating gives CSVAPSTNEQYF.